The rows below give T cell receptor beta chains drawn from one sample of a study of PD-L1 blockade in urothelial cancer. Profiling relied on immunoSEQ multiplex PCR, and the TCRdb table lists in-frame clones only, not all of them. The sample lists 75,000 to 90,000 clones, 82% seen once, with around a tenth in the top ten. Here the sequenced sample was PBMCs, taken around atezolizumab (anti-PD-L1) treatment. All receptors come from a man in his 70s with urothelial cancer. Each CDR3 is given with its conserved first and last residue. The order of the fields is V gene, J gene, D gene, clone size, CDR3 DNA, CDR3 protein. A D gene is named only where the DNA matches it firmly. Size is omitted from some rows. Given values are once, few, many or a class for expanded clones.

V gene: TRBV7-9; J gene: TRBJ2-2; D gene: NA; clone size: NA; CDR3 DNA: TGTGCCAGCAGCCCGGGAATCGGGAGCACCGGGGAGCTGTTTTTT; CDR3 protein: CASSPGIGSTGELFF
V gene: TRBV7-3; J gene: TRBJ2-2; D gene: TRBD2; clone size: NA; CDR3 DNA: TGTGCCAGCAGCCCTAGCGGGGGTTCGTTCACCGGGGAGCTGTTTTTT; CDR3 protein: CASSPSGGSFTGELFF
V gene: TRBV2; J gene: TRBJ2-7; D gene: NA; clone size: NA; CDR3 DNA: TGTGCCAGCAGCGGAGCAAAGGAGCAGTACTTC; CDR3 protein: CASSGAKEQYF
V gene: TRBV29-1; J gene: TRBJ1-5; D gene: NA; clone size: few; CDR3 DNA: TGCAGCGTAGCAGGTGGAGGGCTTTATCAGCCCCAGCATTTT; CDR3 protein: CSVAGGGLYQPQHF
V gene: TRBV11-3; J gene: TRBJ2-2; D gene: NA; clone size: NA; CDR3 DNA: TGTGCCAGCAGCTTAGCTTTGTCCGGGGAGCTGTTTTTT; CDR3 protein: CASSLALSGELFF
V gene: TRBV9; J gene: TRBJ2-3; D gene: TRBD1; clone size: NA; CDR3 DNA: TGTGCCAGCAGCGTAGCGGACAGGGGATTCGCAGATACGCAGTATTTT; CDR3 protein: CASSVADRGFADTQYF
V gene: TRBV5-4; J gene: TRBJ1-1; D gene: TRBD1; clone size: NA; CDR3 DNA: TGCGCCAGCAGCCCAGGGACAGCGAACACTGAAGCTTTCTTT; CDR3 protein: CASSPGTANTEAFF
V gene: TRBV30; J gene: TRBJ2-4; D gene: TRBD2; clone size: NA; CDR3 DNA: TGTGCCTGGAGTGTACGGTCTAGCGGGGAGATTGGGGCCAAAAACATTCAGTACTTC; CDR3 protein: CAWSVRSSGEIGAKNIQYF
V gene: TRBV7-8; J gene: TRBJ2-7; D gene: TRBD2; clone size: NA; CDR3 DNA: TGTGCCAGCACCTTCGGACTAGCGGGAGGGTCGCCCTACGAGCAGTACTTC; CDR3 protein: CASTFGLAGGSPYEQYF
V gene: TRBV19; J gene: TRBJ1-1; D gene: TRBD1; clone size: once; CDR3 DNA: TGTGCCAGTAGCCACCGGGACAGTGAAGCTTTCTTT; CDR3 protein: CASSHRDSEAFF
V gene: TRBV5-1; J gene: TRBJ1-6; D gene: NA; clone size: NA; CDR3 DNA: TGCGCCAGCAGCTTGGACCCAGGCTCCTATAATTCACCCCTCCACTTT; CDR3 protein: CASSLDPGSYNSPLHF
V gene: TRBV9; J gene: TRBJ2-7; D gene: TRBD1; clone size: NA; CDR3 DNA: TGTGCCAGCAGCGTAGGGGTGGCAGGGGGACAGGACGAGCAGTACTTC; CDR3 protein: CASSVGVAGGQDEQYF
V gene: TRBV11-2; J gene: TRBJ1-1; D gene: NA; clone size: NA; CDR3 DNA: TGTGCCAGCAGCTTAGAGGCGGGCACTGAAGCTTTCTTT; CDR3 protein: CASSLEAGTEAFF
V gene: TRBV7-3; J gene: TRBJ2-5; D gene: TRBD2; clone size: once; CDR3 DNA: TGTGCCAGCAGCCTCCTACTAGCGGGGGCCCTAAAAGAGACCCAGTACTTC; CDR3 protein: CASSLLLAGALKETQYF
V gene: TRBV5-4; J gene: TRBJ1-1; D gene: NA; clone size: NA; CDR3 DNA: TGTGCCAGCAGCTTGGTGTCGGTGAACACTGAAGCTTTCTTT; CDR3 protein: CASSLVSVNTEAFF
V gene: TRBV19; J gene: TRBJ1-1; D gene: NA; clone size: NA; CDR3 DNA: TGTGCCAGTAGCCCTGGCAGGGGTGGCGGCACTGAAGCTTTCTTT; CDR3 protein: CASSPGRGGGTEAFF